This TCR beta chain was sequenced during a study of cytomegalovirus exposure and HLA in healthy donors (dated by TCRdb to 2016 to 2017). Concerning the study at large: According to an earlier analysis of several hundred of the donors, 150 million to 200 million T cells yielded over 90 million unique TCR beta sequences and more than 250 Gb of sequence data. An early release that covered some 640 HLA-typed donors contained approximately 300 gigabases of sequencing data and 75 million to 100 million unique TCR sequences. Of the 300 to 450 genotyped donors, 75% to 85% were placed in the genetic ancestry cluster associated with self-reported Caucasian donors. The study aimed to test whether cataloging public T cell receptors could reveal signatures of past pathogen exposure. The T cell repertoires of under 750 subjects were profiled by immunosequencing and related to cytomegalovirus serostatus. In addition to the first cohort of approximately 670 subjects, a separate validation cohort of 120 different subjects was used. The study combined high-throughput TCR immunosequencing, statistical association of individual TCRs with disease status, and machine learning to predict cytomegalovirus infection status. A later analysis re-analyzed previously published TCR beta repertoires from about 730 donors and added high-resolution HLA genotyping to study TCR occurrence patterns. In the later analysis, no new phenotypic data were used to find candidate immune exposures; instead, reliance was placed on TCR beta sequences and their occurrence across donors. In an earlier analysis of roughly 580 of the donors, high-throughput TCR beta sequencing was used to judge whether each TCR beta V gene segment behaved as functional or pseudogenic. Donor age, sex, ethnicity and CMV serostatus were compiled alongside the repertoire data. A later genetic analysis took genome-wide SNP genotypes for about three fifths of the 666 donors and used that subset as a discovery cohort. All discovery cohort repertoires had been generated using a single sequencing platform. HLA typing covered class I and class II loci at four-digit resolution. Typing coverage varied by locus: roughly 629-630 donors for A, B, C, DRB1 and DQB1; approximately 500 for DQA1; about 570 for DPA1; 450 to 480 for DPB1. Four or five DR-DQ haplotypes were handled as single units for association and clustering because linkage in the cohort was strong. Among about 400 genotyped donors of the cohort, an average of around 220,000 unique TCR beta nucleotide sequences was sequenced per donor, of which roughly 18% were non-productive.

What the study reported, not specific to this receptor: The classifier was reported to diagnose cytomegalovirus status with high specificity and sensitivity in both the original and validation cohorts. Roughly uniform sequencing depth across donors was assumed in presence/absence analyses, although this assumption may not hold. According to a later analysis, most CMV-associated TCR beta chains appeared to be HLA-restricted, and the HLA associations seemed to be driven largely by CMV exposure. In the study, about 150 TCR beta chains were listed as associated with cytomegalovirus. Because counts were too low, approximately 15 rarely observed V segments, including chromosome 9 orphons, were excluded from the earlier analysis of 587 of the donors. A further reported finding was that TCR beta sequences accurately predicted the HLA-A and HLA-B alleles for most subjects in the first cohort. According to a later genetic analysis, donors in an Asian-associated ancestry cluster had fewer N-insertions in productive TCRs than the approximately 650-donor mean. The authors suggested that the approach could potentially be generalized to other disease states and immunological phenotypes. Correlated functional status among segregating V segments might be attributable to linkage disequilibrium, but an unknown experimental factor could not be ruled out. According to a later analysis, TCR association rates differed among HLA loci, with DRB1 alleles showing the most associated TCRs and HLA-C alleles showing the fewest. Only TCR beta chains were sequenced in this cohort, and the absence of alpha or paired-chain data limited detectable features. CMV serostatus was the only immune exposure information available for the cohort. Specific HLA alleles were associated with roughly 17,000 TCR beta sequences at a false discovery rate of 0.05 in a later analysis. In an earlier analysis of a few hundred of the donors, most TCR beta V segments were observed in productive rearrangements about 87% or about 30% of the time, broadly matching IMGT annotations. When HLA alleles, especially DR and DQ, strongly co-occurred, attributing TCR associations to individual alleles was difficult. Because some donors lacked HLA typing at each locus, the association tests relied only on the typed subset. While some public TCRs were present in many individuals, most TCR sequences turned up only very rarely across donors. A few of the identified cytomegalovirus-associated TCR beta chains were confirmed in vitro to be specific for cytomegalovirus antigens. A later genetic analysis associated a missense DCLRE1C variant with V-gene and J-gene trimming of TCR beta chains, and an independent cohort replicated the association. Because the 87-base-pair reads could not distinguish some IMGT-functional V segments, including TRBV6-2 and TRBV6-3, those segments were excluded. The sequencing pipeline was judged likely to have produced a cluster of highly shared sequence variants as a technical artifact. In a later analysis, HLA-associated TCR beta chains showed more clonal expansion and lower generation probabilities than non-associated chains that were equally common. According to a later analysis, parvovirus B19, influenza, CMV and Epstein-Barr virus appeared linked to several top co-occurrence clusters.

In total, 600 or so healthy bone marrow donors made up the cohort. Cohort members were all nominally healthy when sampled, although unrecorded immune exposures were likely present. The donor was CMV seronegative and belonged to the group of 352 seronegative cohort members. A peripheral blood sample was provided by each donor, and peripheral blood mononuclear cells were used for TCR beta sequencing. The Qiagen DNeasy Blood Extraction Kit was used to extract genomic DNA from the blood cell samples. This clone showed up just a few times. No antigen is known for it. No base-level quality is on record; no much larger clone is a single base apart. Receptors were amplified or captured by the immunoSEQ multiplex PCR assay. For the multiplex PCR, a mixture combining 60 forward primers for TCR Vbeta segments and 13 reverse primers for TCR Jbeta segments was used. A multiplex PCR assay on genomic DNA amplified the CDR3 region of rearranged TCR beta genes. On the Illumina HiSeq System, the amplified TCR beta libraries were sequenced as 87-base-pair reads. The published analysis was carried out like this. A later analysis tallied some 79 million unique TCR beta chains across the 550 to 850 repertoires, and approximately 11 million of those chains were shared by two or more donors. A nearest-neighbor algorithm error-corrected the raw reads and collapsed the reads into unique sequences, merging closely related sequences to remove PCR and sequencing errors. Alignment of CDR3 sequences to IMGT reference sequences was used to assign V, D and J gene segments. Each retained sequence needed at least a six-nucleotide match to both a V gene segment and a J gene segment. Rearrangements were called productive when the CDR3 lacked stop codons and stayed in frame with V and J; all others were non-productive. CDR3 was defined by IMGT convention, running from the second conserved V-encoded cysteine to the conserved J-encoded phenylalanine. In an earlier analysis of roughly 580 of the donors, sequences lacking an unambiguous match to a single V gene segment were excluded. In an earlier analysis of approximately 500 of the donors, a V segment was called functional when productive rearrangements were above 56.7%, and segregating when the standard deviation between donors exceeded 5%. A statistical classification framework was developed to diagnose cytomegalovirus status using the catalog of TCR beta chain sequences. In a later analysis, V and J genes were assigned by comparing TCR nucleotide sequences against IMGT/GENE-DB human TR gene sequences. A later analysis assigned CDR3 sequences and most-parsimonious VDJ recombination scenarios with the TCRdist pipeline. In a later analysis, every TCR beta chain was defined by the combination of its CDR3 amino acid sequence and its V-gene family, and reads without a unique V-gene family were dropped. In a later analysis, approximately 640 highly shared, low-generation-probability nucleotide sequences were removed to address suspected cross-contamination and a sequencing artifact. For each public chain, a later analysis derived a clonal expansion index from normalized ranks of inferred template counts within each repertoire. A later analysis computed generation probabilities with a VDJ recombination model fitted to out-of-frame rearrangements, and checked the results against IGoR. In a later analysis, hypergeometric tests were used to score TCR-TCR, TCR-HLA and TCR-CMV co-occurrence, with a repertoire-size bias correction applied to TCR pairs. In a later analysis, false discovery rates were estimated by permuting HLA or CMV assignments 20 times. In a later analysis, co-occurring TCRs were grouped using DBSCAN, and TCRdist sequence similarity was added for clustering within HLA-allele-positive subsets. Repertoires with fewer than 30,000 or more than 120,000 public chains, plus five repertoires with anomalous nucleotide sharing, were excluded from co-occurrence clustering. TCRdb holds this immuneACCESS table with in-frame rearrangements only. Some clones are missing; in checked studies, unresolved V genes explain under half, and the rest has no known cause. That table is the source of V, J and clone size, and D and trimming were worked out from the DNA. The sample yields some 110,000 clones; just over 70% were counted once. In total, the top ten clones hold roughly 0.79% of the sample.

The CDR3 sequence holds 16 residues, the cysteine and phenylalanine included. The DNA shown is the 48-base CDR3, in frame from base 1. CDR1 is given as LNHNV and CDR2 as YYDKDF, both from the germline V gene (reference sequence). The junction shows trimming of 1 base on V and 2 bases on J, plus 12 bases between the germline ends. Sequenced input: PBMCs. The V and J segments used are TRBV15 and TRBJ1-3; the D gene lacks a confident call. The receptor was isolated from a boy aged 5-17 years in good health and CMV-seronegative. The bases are TGTGCCACCAGCAGAGGCAGGCCAGGCGCTGGAAACACCATATATTTT. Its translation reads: CATSRGRPGAGNTIYF.